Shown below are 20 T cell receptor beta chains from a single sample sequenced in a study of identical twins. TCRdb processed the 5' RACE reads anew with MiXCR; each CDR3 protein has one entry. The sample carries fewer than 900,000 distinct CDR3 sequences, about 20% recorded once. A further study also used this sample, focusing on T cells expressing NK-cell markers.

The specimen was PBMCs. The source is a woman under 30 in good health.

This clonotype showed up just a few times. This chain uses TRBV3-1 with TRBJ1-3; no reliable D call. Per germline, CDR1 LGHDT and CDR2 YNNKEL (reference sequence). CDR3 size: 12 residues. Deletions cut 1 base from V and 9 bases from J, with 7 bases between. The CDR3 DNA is TGTGCCAGCAGCCAAGTGTTTAGCACCATATATTTT. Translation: CASSQVFSTIYF.

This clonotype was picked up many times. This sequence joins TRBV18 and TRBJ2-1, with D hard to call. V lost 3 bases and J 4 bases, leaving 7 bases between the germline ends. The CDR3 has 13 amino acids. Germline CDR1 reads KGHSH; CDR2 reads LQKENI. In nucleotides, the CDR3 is TGTGCCAGCTCACCGGACCTTTACAATGAGCAGTTCTTC. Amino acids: CASSPDLYNEQFF.

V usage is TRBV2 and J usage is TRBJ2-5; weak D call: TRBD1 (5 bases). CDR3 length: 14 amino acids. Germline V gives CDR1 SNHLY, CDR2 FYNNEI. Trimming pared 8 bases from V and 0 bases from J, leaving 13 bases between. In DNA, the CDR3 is TGTGCCAGCCCAAAGGGGCTAGACCAAGAGACCCAGTACTTC. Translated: CASPKGLDQETQYF.

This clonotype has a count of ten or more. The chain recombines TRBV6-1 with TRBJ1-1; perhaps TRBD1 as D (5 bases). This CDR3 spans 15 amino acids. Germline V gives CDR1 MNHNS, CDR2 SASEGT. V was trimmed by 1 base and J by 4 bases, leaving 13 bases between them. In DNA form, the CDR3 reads TGTGCCAGCAGTGAAGTGGGGGGGGAAGGCACTGAAGCTTTCTTT. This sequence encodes CASSEVGGEGTEAFF.

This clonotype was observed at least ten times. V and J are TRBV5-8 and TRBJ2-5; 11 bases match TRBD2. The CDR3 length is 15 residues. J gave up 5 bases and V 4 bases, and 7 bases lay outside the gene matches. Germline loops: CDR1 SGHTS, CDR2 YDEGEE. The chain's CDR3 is CASSLSSGRIETQYF. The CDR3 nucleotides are TGTGCCAGCAGCCTTTCTAGCGGGAGGATCGAGACCCAGTACTTC. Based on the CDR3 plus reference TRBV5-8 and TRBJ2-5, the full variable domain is EAGVTQSPTHLIKTRGQQATLRCSPISGHTSVYWYQQALGLGLQFLLWYDEGEERNRGNFPPRFSGRQFPNYSSELNVNALELEDSALYLCASSLSSGRIETQYFGPGTRLLVL.

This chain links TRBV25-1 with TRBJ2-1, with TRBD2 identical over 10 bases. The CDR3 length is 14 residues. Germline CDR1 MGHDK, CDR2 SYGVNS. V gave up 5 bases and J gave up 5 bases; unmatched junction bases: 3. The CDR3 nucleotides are TGTGCCAGCAGTATCCTAGCGGGAGACAATGAGCAGTTCTTC. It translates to CASSILAGDNEQFF.

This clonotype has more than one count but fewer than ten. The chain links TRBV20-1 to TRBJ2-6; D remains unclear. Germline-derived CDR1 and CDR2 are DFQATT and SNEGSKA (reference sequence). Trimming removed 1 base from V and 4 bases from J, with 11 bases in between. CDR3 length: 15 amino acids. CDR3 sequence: CSARAQPWGANVLTF. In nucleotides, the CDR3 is TGCAGTGCTAGAGCCCAGCCCTGGGGGGCCAACGTCCTGACTTTC.

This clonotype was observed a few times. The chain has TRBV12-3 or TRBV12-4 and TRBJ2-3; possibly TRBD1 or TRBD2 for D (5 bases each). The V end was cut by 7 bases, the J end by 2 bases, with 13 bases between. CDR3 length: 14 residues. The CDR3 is CASTDHGATDTQYF. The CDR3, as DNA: TGTGCCAGCACGGATCACGGGGCCACAGATACGCAGTATTTT.

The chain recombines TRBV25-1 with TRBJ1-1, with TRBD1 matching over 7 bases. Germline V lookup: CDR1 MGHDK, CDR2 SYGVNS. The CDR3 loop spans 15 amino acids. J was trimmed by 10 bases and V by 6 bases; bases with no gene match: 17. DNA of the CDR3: TGTGCCAGCAGCAGATCCAGTTCCAGGGGGAGGCGAGCTTTCTTT. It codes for CASSRSSSRGRRAFF.

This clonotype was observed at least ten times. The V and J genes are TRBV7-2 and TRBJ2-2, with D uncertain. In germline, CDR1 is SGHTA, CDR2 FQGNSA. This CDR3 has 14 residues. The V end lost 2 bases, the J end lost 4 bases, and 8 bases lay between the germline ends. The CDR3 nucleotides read TGTGCCAGCAGCTTAATCGGGTTCACCGGGGAGCTGTTTTTT. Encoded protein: CASSLIGFTGELFF.

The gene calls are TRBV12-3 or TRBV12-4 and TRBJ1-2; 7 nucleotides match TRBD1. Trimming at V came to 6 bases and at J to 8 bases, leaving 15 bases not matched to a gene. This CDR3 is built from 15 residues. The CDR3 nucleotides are TGTGCCAGCAGCCCTCTGAGAAGGGGGCTTTCGGGCTACACCTTC. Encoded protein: CASSPLRRGLSGYTF.

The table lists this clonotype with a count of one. The CDR3: CASSLRILAKNIQYF. The CDR3 coding sequence is TGTGCCAGCAGTTTACGGATACTAGCCAAAAACATTCAGTACTTC. This rearrangement joins TRBV12-3 or TRBV12-4 to TRBJ2-4; D unresolved. V lost 2 bases, J lost 0 bases, and 8 bases lay in between. The CDR3 spans 15 residues.

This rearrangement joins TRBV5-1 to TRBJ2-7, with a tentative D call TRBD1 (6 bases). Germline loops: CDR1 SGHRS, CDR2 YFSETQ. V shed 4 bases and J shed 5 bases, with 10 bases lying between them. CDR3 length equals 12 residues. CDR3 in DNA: TGCGCCAGCAGCCACACAGGGAACGAGCAGTACTTC. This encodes CASSHTGNEQYF.

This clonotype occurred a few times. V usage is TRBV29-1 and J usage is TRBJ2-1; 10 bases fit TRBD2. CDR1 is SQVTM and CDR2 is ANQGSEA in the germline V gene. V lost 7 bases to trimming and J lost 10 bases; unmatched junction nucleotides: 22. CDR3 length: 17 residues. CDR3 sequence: CSAEGTSAIGAWDEQFF. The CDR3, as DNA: TGCAGCGCTGAGGGGACTAGCGCGATTGGCGCCTGGGACGAGCAGTTCTTC.

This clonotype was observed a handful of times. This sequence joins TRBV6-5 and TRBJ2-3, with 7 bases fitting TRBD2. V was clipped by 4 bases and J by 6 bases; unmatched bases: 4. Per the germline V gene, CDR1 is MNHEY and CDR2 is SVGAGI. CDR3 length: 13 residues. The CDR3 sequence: CASSWDGGDTQYF. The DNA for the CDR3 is TGTGCCAGCAGTTGGGACGGGGGGGATACGCAGTATTTT.

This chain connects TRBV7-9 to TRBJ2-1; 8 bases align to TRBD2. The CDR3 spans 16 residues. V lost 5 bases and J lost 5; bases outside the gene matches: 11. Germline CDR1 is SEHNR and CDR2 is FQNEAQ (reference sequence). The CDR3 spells CASSPPLAGRNNEQFF. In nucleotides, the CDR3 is TGTGCCAGCAGCCCACCGCTAGCGGGCCGAAACAATGAGCAGTTCTTC.

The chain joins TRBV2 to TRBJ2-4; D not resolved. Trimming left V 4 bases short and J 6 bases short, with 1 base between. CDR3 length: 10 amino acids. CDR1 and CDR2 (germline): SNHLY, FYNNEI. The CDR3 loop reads CASSANIQYF. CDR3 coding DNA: TGTGCCAGCAGTGCAAACATTCAGTACTTC. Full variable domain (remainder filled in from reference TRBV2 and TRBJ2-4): EPEVTQTPSHQVTQMGQEVILRCVPISNHLYFYWYRQILGQKVEFLVSFYNNEISEKSEIFDDQFSVERPDGSNFTLKIRSTKLEDSAMYFCASSANIQYFGAGTRLSVL.

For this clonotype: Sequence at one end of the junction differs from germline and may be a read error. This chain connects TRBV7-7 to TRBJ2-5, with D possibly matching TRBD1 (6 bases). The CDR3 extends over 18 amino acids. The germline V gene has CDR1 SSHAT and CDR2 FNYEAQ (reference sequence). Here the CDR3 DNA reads TGTGCTAGCAGCTTAGCGCCACCTTTACAGGGCTTCGGAGAGACCCAGTACTTC. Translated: CASSLAPPLQGFGETQYF.

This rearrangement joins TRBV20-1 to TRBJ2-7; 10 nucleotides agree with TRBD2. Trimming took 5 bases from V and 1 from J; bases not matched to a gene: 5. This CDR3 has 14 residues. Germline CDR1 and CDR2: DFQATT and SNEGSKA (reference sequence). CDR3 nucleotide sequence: TGCAGTGCTTCAGCGGGAGGGAAGTCCTACGAGCAGTACTTC. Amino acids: CSASAGGKSYEQYF.

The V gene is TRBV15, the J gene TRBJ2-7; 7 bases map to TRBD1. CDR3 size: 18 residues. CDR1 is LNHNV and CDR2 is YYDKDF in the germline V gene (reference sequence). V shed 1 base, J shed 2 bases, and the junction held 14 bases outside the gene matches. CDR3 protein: CATSRGPSATGYPYEQYF. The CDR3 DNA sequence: TGTGCCACCAGCAGAGGACCCTCTGCGACAGGGTACCCCTACGAGCAGTACTTC.